What follows describes a single T cell receptor beta chain. Antigen: not known. Whole-study results and caveats: The larger-cohort validation was restricted to a single TCR beta V-J rearrangement rather than whole repertoires.

The sorted Tregs were CD4+CD25+CD127-/low cells. TCRdb itself ran the 5' RACE reads through MiXCR, one entry per CDR3 protein. The table includes approximately 40,000 distinct CDR3 sequences, 20% to 25% detected once. This receptor was taken from a female donor with breast cancer. Sequenced material: Tregs sorted from blood.

This CDR3 reads CASRLAASGSQETQYF. The CDR3 bases are TGTGCCAGCAGATTGGCTGCGTCAGGGTCCCAAGAGACCCAGTACTTC. The chain uses TRBV6-5 and TRBJ2-5; possible D gene TRBD1, 5 bases. Trimming took 6 bases from V and 1 from J, leaving 18 bases between them. The CDR3 sequence is 16 residues long. Germline V gene sequence: CDR1 MNHEY, CDR2 SVGAGI.